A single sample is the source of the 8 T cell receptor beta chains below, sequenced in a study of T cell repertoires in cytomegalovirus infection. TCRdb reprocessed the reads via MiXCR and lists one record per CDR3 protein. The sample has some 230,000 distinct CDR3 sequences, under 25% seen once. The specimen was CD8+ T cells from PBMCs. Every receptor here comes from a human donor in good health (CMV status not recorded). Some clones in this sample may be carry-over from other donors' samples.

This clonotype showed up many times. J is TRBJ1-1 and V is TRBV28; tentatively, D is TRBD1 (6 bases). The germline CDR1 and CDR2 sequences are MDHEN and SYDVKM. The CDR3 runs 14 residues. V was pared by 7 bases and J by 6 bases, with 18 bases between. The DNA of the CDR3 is TGTGCCAGCAATAGTCCTTACAGGGTCGCTGAAGCTTTCTTT. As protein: CASNSPYRVAEAFF. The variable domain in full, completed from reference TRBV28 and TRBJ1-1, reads DVKVTQSSRYLVKRTGEKVFLECVQDMDHENMFWYRQDPGLGLRLIYFSYDVKMKEKGDIPEGYSVSREKKERFSLILESASTNQTSMYLCASNSPYRVAEAFFGQGTRLTVV.

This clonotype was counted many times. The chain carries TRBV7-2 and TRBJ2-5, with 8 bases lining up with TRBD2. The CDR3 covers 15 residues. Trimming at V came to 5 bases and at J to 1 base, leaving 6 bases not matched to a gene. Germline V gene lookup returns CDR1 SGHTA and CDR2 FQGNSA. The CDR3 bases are TGTGCCAGCAGCAGTAGCGGGGCTTTCCAAGAGACCCAGTACTTC. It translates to CASSSSGAFQETQYF.

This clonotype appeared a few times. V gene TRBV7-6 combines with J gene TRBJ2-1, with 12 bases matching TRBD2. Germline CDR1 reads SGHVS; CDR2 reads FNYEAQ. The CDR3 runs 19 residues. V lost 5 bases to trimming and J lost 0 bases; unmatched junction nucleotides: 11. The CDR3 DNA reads TGTGCCAGCAGCCCAGTAACTAGCGGGGGGACGAGCTCCTACAATGAGCAGTTCTTC. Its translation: CASSPVTSGGTSSYNEQFF.

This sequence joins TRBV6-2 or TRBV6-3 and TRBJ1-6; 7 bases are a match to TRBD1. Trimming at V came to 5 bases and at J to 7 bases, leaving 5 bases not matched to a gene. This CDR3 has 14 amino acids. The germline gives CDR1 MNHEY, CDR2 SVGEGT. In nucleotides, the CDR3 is TGTGCCAGCAGTCCTGGGACAGAGAATTCACCCCTCCACTTT. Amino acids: CASSPGTENSPLHF.

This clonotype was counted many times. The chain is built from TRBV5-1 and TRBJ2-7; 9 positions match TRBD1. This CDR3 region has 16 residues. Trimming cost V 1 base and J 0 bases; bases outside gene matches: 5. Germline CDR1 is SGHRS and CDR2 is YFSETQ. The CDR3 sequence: CASSLSPQGASYEQYF. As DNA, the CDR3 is TGCGCCAGCAGCTTGTCGCCACAGGGGGCCTCCTACGAGCAGTACTTC.

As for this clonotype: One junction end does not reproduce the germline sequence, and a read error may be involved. The CDR3 sequence: CSARAESGGQPQHF. Here the CDR3 DNA reads TGCAGTGCCAGAGCCGAAAGTGGCGGTCAGCCCCAGCATTTT. V is TRBV20-1 and J is TRBJ1-5, with unresolved D. This CDR3 is 14 amino acids long. Germline CDR1 is DFQATT and CDR2 is SNEGSKA (reference sequence).

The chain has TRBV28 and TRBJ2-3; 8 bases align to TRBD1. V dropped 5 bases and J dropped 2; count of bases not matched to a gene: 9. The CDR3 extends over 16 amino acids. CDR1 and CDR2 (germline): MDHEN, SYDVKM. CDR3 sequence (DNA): TGTGCCAGCAGTCCACCGGGACAGGCCGTCACAGATACGCAGTATTTT. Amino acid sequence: CASSPPGQAVTDTQYF. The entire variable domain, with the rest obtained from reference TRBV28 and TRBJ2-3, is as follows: DVKVTQSSRYLVKRTGEKVFLECVQDMDHENMFWYRQDPGLGLRLIYFSYDVKMKEKGDIPEGYSVSREKKERFSLILESASTNQTSMYLCASSPPGQAVTDTQYFGPGTRLTVL.

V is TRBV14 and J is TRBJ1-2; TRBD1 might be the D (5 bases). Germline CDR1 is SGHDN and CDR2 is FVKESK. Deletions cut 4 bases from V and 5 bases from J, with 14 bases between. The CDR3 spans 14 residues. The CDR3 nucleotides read TGTGCCAGCAGCCGAGACAGAGCATTATATGGCTACACCTTC. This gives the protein CASSRDRALYGYTF. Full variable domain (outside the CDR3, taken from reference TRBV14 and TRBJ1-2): EAGVTQFPSHSVIEKGQTVTLRCDPISGHDNLYWYRRVMGKEIKFLLHFVKESKQDESGMPNNRFLAERTGGTYSTLKVQPAELEDSGVYFCASSRDRALYGYTFGSGTRLTVV.